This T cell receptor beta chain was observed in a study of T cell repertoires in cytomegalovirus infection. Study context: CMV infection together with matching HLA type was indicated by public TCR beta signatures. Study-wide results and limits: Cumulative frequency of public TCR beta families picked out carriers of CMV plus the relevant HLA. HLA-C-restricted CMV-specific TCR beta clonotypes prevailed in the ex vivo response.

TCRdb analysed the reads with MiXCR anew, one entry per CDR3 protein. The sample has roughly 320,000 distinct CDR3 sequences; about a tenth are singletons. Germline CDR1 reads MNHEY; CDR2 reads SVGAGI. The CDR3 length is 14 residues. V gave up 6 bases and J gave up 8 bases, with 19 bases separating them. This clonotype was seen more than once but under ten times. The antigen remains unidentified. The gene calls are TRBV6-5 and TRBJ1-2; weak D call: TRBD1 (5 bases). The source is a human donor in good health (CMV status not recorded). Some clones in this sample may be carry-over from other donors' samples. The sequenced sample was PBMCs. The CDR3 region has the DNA TGTGCCAGCAGGTCCCCTTATGGGGCCGGGGGCTACACCTTC. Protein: CASRSPYGAGGYTF.